These T cell receptor beta chains were read from a single sample in a study of PD-L1 blockade in urothelial cancer. Data came from immunoSEQ multiplex PCR; TCRdb stores just in-frame clones and leaves some out. Among about 30,000 clones listed, roughly 83% were seen once. Material: PBMCs, obtained around atezolizumab (anti-PD-L1) treatment. The receptors come from a man aged 70 or older with urothelial cancer. Both conserved end residues are part of each CDR3. Each record gives: V gene, CDR3 protein.

V gene: TRBV5-4
CDR3 protein: CASSPGGAATYEQYF

V gene: TRBV29-1
CDR3 protein: CSVETGGRTGELFF

V gene: TRBV4-1
CDR3 protein: CASSTRTSIDTQYF

V gene: TRBV11-1
CDR3 protein: CASSRLAGNTDTQYF

V gene: TRBV6-1
CDR3 protein: CASSEALIWGGVGEKLFF

V gene: TRBV11-1
CDR3 protein: CASSLGDTSSGRKMEQFF

V gene: TRBV28
CDR3 protein: CASSLTEDYNEQFF

V gene: TRBV4-3
CDR3 protein: CASSQEQGSSYEQYF

V gene: TRBV13
CDR3 protein: CASSPPRGGPEETQYF

V gene: TRBV20-1
CDR3 protein: CSALDTDTQYF

V gene: TRBV7-6
CDR3 protein: CASSSSQETQYF

V gene: TRBV7-6
CDR3 protein: CASSPFEAYEQYF

V gene: TRBV2
CDR3 protein: CASSEVGSNNEQFF

V gene: TRBV28
CDR3 protein: CASSLRQLYGYTF

V gene: TRBV4-2
CDR3 protein: CASSQGLGGERRQPQHF

V gene: TRBV7-7
CDR3 protein: CASSSTGGYTDTQYF

V gene: TRBV5-6
CDR3 protein: CASSLSATSGIF

V gene: TRBV21-1
CDR3 protein: CASSKTREPSTSGGYTF

V gene: TRBV7-2
CDR3 protein: CASSLSPGFTDTQYF

V gene: TRBV5-5
CDR3 protein: CASSLVSDQPQHF

V gene: TRBV7-2
CDR3 protein: CASSLQLVAGDTEQFF

V gene: TRBV4-3
CDR3 protein: CASSQVLAAYGYTF

V gene: TRBV29-1
CDR3 protein: CTASRGADNEQFF

V gene: TRBV7-2
CDR3 protein: CASSRDYSSPYEQYF

V gene: TRBV2
CDR3 protein: CASSQRGLADTQYF

V gene: TRBV4-1
CDR3 protein: CASSQDGGAAREAFF

V gene: TRBV7-2
CDR3 protein: CASSLRGQQDTQYF

V gene: TRBV28
CDR3 protein: CASSLGTGQETQYF

V gene: TRBV7-9
CDR3 protein: CASSPPVGGQKNTEAFF

V gene: TRBV30
CDR3 protein: CAWSERGGTDTQYF

V gene: TRBV4-3
CDR3 protein: CASSQEWQRESSSYNEQFF

V gene: TRBV7-2
CDR3 protein: CASSLANSGGAGDTQYF

V gene: TRBV7-2
CDR3 protein: CASSPFGSGSQPQHF

V gene: TRBV7-9
CDR3 protein: CASSSMEGWADEAFF

V gene: TRBV6-1
CDR3 protein: CASTGFGGHPFF

V gene: TRBV28
CDR3 protein: CASTLTGVSHGYTF

V gene: TRBV19
CDR3 protein: CASSGQVANEKLFF

V gene: TRBV9
CDR3 protein: CASSVTGQGYGYTF

V gene: TRBV5-4
CDR3 protein: CASSLTRDEQYF

V gene: TRBV5-1
CDR3 protein: CASSLEGTSGRNEQFF

V gene: TRBV28
CDR3 protein: CASTSQGMGIYGYTF

V gene: TRBV28
CDR3 protein: CASSSSSGQGAIYGYTF

V gene: TRBV6-5
CDR3 protein: CASSGVGEQFF

V gene: TRBV6-1
CDR3 protein: CASRPQGDNYGYTF

V gene: TRBV18
CDR3 protein: CASSRETGGGEQYF

V gene: TRBV5-1
CDR3 protein: CASSRGTGESGNTIYF

V gene: TRBV27
CDR3 protein: CASSESGTGYEKLFF

V gene: TRBV5-8
CDR3 protein: CASIRDRGYNEQFF

V gene: TRBV11-3
CDR3 protein: CASTKTTGDRARETQYF

V gene: TRBV14
CDR3 protein: CASSSFRGTETQYF

V gene: TRBV7-3
CDR3 protein: CASSLGGAVTDTQYF